This entry concerns a single T cell receptor (beta chain). This sample was taken from a study of cytomegalovirus exposure and HLA in healthy donors. J was trimmed by 5 bases and V by 2 bases; bases with no gene match: 12. The CDR3 is 17 residues long. Germline loops: CDR1 LNHNV, CDR2 YYDKDF (reference sequence). The PCR had 60 Vbeta and 13 Jbeta primers. Measured with immunoSEQ multiplex PCR; TCRdb has only the in-frame clones, and not every one. The data show about 110,000 clones, and the top ten clones hold about 0.59%. The rearrangement joins TRBV15 to TRBJ2-1, with 7 bases lining up with TRBD2. The clonotype originates from a man aged 45 to 65 in good health and CMV-seronegative. The sample comprised PBMCs. The DNA for the CDR3 is TGTGCCACCAGCAGACAACTTAGGGCTAGCGGTAACAATGAGCAGTTCTTC. Protein: CATSRQLRASGNNEQFF.